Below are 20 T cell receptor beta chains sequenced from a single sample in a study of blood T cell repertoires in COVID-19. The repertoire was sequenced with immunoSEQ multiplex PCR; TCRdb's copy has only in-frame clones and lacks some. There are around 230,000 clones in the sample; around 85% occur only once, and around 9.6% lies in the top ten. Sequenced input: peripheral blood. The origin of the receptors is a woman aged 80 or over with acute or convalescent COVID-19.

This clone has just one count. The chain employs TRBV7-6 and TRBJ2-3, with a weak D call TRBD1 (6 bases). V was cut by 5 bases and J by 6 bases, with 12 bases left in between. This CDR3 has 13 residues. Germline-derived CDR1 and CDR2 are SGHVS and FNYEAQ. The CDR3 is CASSLTQGDTQYF. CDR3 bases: TGTGCCAGCAGCCTTACTCAGGGGGATACGCAGTATTTT.

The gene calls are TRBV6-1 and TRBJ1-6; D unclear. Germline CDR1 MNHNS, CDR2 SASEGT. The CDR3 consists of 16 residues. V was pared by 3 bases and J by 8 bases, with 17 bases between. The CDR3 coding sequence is TGTGCCAGCAGTGACGACGACCGGAGTTGGGATTCACCCCTCCACTTT. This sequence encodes CASSDDDRSWDSPLHF.

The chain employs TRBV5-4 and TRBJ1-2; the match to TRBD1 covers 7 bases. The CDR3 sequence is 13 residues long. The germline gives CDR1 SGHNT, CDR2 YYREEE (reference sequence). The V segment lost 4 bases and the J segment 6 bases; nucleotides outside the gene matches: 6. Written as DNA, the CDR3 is TGTGCCAGCAGCACAGACAGGGAGGATGGCTACACCTTC. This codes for CASSTDREDGYTF.

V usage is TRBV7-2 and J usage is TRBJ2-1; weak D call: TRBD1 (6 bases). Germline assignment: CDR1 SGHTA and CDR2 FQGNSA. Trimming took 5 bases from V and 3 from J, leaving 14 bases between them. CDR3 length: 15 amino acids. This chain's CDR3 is CASSPQGNYYNEQFF. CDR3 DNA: TGTGCCAGCAGCCCGCAGGGGAACTACTACAATGAGCAGTTCTTC. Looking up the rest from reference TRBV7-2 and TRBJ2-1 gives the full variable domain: GAGVSQSPSNKVTEKGKDVELRCDPISGHTALYWYRQSLGQGLEFLIYFQGNSAPDKSGLPSDRFSAERTGGSVSTLTIQRTQQEDSAVYLCASSPQGNYYNEQFFGPGTRLTVL.

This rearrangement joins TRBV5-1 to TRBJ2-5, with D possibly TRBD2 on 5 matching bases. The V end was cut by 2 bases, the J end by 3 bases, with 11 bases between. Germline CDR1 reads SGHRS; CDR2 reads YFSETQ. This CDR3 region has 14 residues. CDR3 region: CASSLGGSEETQYF. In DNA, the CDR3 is TGCGCCAGCAGCTTAGGCGGTAGCGAAGAGACCCAGTACTTC.

The chain's CDR3 is CSASPGLVTDTQYF. CDR3 nucleotide sequence: TGCAGTGCTAGTCCGGGACTAGTCACAGATACGCAGTATTTT. V is TRBV20-1 and J is TRBJ2-3; 8 bases are shared with TRBD2. CDR1 is DFQATT, CDR2 SNEGSKA, per germline (reference sequence). With 3 bases clipped from V and 2 bases from J, the junction kept 4 bases outside the gene matches. The CDR3 runs 14 residues.

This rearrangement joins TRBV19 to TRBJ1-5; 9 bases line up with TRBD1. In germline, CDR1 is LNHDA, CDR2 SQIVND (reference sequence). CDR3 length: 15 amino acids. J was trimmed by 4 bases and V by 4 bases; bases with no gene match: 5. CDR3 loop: CASSNRDRVNQPQHF. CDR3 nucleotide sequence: TGTGCCAGTAGTAACCGGGACAGGGTAAATCAGCCCCAGCATTTT.

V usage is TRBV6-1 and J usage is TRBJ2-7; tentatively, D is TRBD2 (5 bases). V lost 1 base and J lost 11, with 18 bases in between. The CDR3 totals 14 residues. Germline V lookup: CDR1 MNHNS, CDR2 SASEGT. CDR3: CASSEVGLPPREYF. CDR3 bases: TGTGCCAGCAGTGAAGTCGGACTTCCGCCGCGTGAGTACTTC.

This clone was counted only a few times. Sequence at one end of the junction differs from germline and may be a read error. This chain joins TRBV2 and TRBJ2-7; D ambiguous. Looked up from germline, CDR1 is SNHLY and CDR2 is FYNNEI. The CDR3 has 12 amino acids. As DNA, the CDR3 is TGTGCCAGCAGTGATTTGGGCGTCCTCGTAAACTTC. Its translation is CASSDLGVLVNF.

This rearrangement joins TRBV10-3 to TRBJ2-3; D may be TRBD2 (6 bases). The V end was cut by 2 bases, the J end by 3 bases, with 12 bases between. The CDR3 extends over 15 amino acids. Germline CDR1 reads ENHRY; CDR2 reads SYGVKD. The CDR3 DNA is TGTGCCATCAGTGAGGCCGGGAGAGGGACAGATACGCAGTATTTT. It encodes CAISEAGRGTDTQYF.

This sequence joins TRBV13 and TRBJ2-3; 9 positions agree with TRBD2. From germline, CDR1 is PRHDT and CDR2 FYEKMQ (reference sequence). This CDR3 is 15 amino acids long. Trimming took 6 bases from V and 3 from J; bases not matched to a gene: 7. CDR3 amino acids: CASRRLAEGTDTQYF. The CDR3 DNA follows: TGTGCCAGCAGGAGACTAGCGGAAGGTACAGATACGCAGTATTTT.

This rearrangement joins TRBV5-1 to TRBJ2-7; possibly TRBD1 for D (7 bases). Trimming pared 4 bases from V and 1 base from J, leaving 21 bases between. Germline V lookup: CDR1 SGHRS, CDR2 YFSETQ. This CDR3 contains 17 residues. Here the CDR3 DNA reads TGCGCCAGCAGCCCCCTCGGCTCGACAGGGACTTCCTACGAGCAGTACTTC. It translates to CASSPLGSTGTSYEQYF.

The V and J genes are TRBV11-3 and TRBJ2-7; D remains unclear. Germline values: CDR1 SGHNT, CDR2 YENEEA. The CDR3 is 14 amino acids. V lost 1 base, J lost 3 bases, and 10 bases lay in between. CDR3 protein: CASSLGGRNYEQYF. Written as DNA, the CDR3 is TGTGCCAGCAGCTTAGGAGGTAGGAACTACGAGCAGTACTTC.

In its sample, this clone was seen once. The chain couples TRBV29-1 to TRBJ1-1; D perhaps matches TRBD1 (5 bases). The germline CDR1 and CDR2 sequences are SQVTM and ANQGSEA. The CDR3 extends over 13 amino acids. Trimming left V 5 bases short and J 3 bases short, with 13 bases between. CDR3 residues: CSVWYRSYTEAFF. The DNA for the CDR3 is TGCAGCGTTTGGTACAGGTCGTACACTGAAGCTTTCTTT.

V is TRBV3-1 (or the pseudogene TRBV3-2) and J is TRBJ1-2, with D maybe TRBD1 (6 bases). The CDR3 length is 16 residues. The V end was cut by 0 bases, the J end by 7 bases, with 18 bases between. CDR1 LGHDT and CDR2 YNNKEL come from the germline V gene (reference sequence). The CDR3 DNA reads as TGTGCCAGCAGCCAAGATCCCACAGGGTTCGACGGTGGCTACACCTTC. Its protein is CASSQDPTGFDGGYTF.

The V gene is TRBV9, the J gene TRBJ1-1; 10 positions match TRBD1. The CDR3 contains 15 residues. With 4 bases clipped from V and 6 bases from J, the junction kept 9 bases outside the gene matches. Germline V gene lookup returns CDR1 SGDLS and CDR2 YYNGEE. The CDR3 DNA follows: TGTGCCAGCAGCCCCCGACAGGGGGCAAGCGCTGAAGCTTTCTTT. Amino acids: CASSPRQGASAEAFF.

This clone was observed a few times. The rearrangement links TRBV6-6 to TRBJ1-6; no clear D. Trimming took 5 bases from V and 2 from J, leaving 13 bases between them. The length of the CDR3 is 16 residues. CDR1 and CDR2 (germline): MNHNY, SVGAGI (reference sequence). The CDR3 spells CASSLPPTPYNSPLHF. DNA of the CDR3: TGTGCCAGCAGTCTTCCCCCGACACCCTATAATTCACCCCTCCACTTT.

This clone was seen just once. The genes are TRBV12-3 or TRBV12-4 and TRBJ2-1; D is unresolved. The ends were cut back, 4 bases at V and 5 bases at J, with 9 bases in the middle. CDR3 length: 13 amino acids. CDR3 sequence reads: CASSSLGNNEQFF. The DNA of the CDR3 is TGTGCCAGCAGTTCATTGGGCAACAATGAGCAGTTCTTC.

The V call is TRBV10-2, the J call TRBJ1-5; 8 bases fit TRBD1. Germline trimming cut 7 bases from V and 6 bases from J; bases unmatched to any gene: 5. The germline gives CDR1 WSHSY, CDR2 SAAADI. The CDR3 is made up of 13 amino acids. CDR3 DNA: TGCGCCAGCACCCCGGACAGGGCTCAGCCCCAGCATTTT. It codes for CASTPDRAQPQHF.

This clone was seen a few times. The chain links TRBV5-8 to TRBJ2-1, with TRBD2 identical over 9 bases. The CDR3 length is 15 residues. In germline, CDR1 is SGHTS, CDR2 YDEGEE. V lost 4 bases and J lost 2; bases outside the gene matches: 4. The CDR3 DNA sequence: TGTGCCAGCAGCCGGACTAGCGTAACCTACAATGAGCAGTTCTTC. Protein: CASSRTSVTYNEQFF. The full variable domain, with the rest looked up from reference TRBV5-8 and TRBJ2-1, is EAGVTQSPTHLIKTRGQQATLRCSPISGHTSVYWYQQALGLGLQFLLWYDEGEERNRGNFPPRFSGRQFPNYSSELNVNALELEDSALYLCASSRTSVTYNEQFFGPGTRLTVL.